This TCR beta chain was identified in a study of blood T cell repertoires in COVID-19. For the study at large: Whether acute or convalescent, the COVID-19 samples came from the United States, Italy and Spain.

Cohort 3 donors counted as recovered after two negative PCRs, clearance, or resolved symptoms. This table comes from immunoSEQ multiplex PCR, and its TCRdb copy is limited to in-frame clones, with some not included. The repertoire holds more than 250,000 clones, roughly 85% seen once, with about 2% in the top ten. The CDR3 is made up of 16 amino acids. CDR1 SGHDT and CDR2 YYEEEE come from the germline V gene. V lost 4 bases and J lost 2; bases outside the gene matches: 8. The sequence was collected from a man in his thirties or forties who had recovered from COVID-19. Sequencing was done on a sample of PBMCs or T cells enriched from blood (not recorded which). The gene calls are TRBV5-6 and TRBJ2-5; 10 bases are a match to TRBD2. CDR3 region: CASSSFQRGGQETQYF. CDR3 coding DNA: TGTGCCAGCAGCAGTTTCCAGCGGGGGGGGCAAGAGACCCAGTACTTC.